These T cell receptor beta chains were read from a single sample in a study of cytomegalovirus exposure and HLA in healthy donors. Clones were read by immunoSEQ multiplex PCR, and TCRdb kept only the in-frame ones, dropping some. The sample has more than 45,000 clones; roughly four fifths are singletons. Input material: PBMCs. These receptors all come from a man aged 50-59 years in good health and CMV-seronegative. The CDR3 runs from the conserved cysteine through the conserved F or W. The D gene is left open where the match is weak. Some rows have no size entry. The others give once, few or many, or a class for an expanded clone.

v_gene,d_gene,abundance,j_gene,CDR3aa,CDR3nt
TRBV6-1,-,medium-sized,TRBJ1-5,CASSEGIGEALPQHF,TGTGCCAGCAGTGAAGGGATCGGGGAGGCTCTGCCCCAGCATTTT
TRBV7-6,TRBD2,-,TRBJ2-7,CASSLAWGGEQYF,TGTGCCAGCAGCTTAGCGTGGGGGGGAGAGCAGTACTTC
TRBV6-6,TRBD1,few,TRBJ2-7,CASTSGQGGEQYF,TGTGCCAGCACCTCGGGACAGGGAGGCGAGCAGTACTTC
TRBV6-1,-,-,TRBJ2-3,CASSPWGVSTDTQYF,TGTGCCAGCAGTCCTTGGGGGGTGAGCACAGATACGCAGTATTTT
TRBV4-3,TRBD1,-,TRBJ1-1,CASSPDRALNTEAFF,TGCGCCAGCAGCCCGGACAGGGCCCTGAACACTGAAGCTTTCTTT
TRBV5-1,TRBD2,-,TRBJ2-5,CASSDGGAGTQYF,TGCGCCAGCAGCGACGGGGGGGCGGGGACCCAGTACTTC
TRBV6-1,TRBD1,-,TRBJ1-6,CASSERGPYNSPLHF,TGTGCCAGCAGTGAAAGGGGGCCCTATAATTCACCCCTCCACTTT
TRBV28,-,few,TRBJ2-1,CASRAYNEQFF,TGTGCCAGCCGTGCGTACAATGAGCAGTTCTTC
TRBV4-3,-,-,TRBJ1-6,CASSQGSGNSPLHF,TGCGCCAGCAGCCAAGGGTCGGGAAATTCACCCCTCCACTTT
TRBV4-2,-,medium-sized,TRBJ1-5,CASSQDRAGGQPQHF,TGTGCCAGCAGCCAAGATCGTGCAGGTGGTCAGCCCCAGCATTTT
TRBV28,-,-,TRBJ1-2,CASSSPPAGLYGYTF,TGTGCCAGCAGTTCCCCCCCAGCAGGGCTCTATGGCTACACCTTC
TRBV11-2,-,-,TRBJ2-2,CASSLHRTGELFF,TGTGCCAGCAGCTTACACAGGACCGGGGAGCTGTTTTTT
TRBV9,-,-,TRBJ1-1,CASSVGAGLGNTEAFF,TGTGCCAGCAGCGTAGGGGCAGGACTCGGGAACACTGAAGCTTTCTTT
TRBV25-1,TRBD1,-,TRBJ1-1,CASRGQGQNTEAFF,TGTGCCAGCCGGGGACAGGGGCAGAACACTGAAGCTTTCTTT
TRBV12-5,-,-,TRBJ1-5,CASGLVLSGYNQPQHF,TGTGCTAGTGGTTTGGTACTCTCGGGGTACAATCAGCCCCAGCATTTT
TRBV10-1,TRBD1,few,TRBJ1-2,CASSEGQGLGYTF,TGCGCCAGCAGTGAGGGACAGGGGCTCGGCTACACCTTC
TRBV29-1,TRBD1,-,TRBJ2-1,CSVVGALGQLNEQFF,TGCAGCGTTGTTGGGGCCCTGGGACAGCTTAATGAGCAGTTCTTC
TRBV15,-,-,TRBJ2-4,CATSMDGRPKNIQYF,TGTGCCACCAGCATGGATGGGCGCCCCAAAAACATTCAGTACTTC
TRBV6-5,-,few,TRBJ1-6,CASSSGQLPRNSPLHF,TGTGCCAGCAGTTCTGGACAGCTACCACGAAATTCACCCCTCCACTTT
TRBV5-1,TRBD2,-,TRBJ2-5,CASSLGLAQETQYF,TGCGCCAGCAGCTTGGGACTAGCCCAAGAGACCCAGTACTTC
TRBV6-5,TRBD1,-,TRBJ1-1,CASSWGGQGVTEAFF,TGTGCCAGCAGTTGGGGTGGACAGGGTGTTACTGAAGCTTTCTTT
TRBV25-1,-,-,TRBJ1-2,CASSEASYGYTF,TGTGCCAGCAGTGAAGCCAGCTATGGCTACACCTTC
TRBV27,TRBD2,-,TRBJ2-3,CATTSGTSGGAFTDTQYF,TGTGCCACTACTTCCGGGACTAGCGGGGGGGCGTTCACAGATACGCAGTATTTT
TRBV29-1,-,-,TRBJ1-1,CSAYSLGGEAFF,TGCAGCGCCTATTCCCTGGGAGGTGAAGCTTTCTTT
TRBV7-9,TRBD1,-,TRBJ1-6,CASSPGTGPLIDRPLHF,TGTGCCAGCAGCCCTGGGACAGGGCCGCTTATAGATAGACCCCTCCACTTT
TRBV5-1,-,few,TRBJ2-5,CASSFQGDQETQYF,TGCGCCAGCAGCTTTCAGGGTGACCAAGAGACCCAGTACTTC
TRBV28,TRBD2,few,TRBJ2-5,CASSGLAGARETQYF,TGTGCCAGCAGCGGACTAGCGGGGGCCAGAGAGACCCAGTACTTC
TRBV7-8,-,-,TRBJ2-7,CASSSSSYEQYF,TGTGCCAGCAGCTCTAGCTCCTACGAGCAGTACTTC
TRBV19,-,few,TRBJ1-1,CASSISGNTEAFF,TGTGCCAGTAGTATTTCCGGGAACACTGAAGCTTTCTTT
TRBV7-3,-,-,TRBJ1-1,CASSQGGANTEAFF,TGTGCCAGCAGCCAAGGGGGGGCCAACACTGAAGCTTTCTTT
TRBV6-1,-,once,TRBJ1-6,CASSAGRSSYNSPLHF,TGTGCCAGCAGTGCGGGTAGGAGCTCCTATAATTCACCCCTCCACTTT
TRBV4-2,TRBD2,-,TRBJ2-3,CASSQDTSGGSDTQYF,TGTGCCAGCAGCCAAGATACTAGCGGGGGTTCCGATACGCAGTATTTT
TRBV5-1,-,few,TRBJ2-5,CASTPMGGREETQYF,TGCGCCAGCACCCCGATGGGGGGTAGGGAGGAGACCCAGTACTTC
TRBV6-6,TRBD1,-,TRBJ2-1,CASSRTGANEQFF,TGTGCCAGCAGCCGGACAGGGGCCAATGAGCAGTTCTTC
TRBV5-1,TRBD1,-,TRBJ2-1,CASSGGQGSYNEQFF,TGCGCCAGCAGTGGGGGACAGGGCTCCTACAATGAGCAGTTCTTC
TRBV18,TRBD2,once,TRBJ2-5,CASSPLGLAPQETQYF,TGTGCCAGCTCACCCCTAGGACTAGCCCCGCAAGAGACCCAGTACTTC
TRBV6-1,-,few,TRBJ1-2,CASSDGDYGYTF,TGTGCCAGCAGTGACGGGGACTATGGCTACACCTTC